Below, 26 T cell receptor beta chains from the same sample are listed, as sequenced in a study of control samples from healthy donors and cancer patients. Measured with immunoSEQ multiplex PCR; TCRdb has only the in-frame clones, and not every one. The sample has 150,000 to 180,000 clones, 85% to 95% seen once; the top ten hold around 5.4%. Input material: blood. The receptors were gathered from a man in his forties in good health.

The rearrangement joins TRBV7-2 to TRBJ1-1, with TRBD1 identical over 7 bases. V was pared by 4 bases and J by 4 bases, with 12 bases of the junction left unmatched. CDR3 length equals 16 residues. Germline CDR1 SGHTA, CDR2 FQGNSA. Written as DNA, the CDR3 is TGTGCCAGCAGCTATAGACAGGGAGTCGTGGGCACTGAAGCTTTCTTT. It specifies CASSYRQGVVGTEAFF.

The chain carries TRBV5-6 and TRBJ1-6; TRBD1 might be the D (6 bases). The CDR3 contains 15 residues. In germline, CDR1 is SGHDT, CDR2 YYEEEE. Trimming removed 2 bases from V and 8 bases from J, with 14 bases in between. CDR3 residues: CASSFLRDIYSPLHF. CDR3 sequence (DNA): TGTGCCAGCAGCTTCCTCCGGGACATATATTCACCCCTCCACTTT.

The chain is built from TRBV14 and TRBJ2-7; possible D gene TRBD2, 6 bases. V was cut by 3 bases and J by 6 bases, with 15 bases left in between. The CDR3 sequence is 14 residues long. CDR1 SGHDN and CDR2 FVKESK come from the germline V gene. CDR3 DNA: TGTGCCAGCAGCCAGCCGTTTCGGGGAGGCGAGCAGTACTTC. It translates to CASSQPFRGGEQYF.

The chain joins TRBV6-5 to TRBJ1-6; D unresolved. V lost 7 bases and J 9 bases, leaving 10 bases between the germline ends. This CDR3 comprises 12 residues. The germline CDR1 and CDR2 sequences are MNHEY and SVGAGI. CDR3 loop: CASTGKRSPLHF. The CDR3 region has the DNA TGTGCCAGCACCGGAAAGCGTTCACCCCTCCACTTT.

The V call is TRBV19, the J call TRBJ2-2, with 9 bases aligning to TRBD1. In germline, CDR1 is LNHDA, CDR2 SQIVND (reference sequence). V was pared by 6 bases and J by 2 bases, with 19 bases of the junction left unmatched. The CDR3 length is 20 residues. The CDR3, as DNA: TGTGCCAGTAGGCCGTTGTCCCCACAGGGGGCGGAGGGCAACACCGGGGAGCTGTTTTTT. Amino acid sequence: CASRPLSPQGAEGNTGELFF.

The rearrangement uses TRBV2 and TRBJ2-3; tentatively, D is TRBD1 or TRBD2 (5 bases each). The CDR3 sequence is 15 residues long. Per the germline V gene, CDR1 is SNHLY and CDR2 is FYNNEI. Trimming shortened V by 6 bases and J by 0 bases, and 13 bases separated the two germline ends. CDR3 amino acids: CASRGTEASTDTQYF. The CDR3 nucleotides are TGTGCCAGCAGGGGGACGGAGGCTAGCACAGATACGCAGTATTTT.

The chain combines TRBV10-3 with TRBJ1-2; 8 bases fit TRBD1. The trim removed 8 bases at V and 3 bases at J, leaving 2 bases unmatched. The CDR3 is made up of 12 amino acids. Germline assignment: CDR1 ENHRY and CDR2 SYGVKD. DNA for the CDR3: TGTGCCATCGGACAGGGTTACTATGGCTACACCTTC. Its protein product is CAIGQGYYGYTF.

The gene calls are TRBV3-1 (or the pseudogene TRBV3-2) and TRBJ1-1; no reliable D call. The germline gives CDR1 LGHDT, CDR2 YNNKEL (reference sequence). Between the trimmed V and J ends, which lost 0 bases and 5 bases, there was a span of 10 bases. CDR3 length equals 14 residues. The CDR3 sequence is CASSQDLGSTEAFF. DNA of the CDR3: TGTGCCAGCAGCCAAGATTTAGGATCGACTGAAGCTTTCTTT.

The chain uses TRBV27 and TRBJ1-4; D is perhaps TRBD1 (5 bases). CDR1 is MNHEY, CDR2 SMNVEV, per germline (reference sequence). The V and J ends lost 4 bases and 10 bases respectively, with 16 bases between them. The CDR3 consists of 14 residues. The CDR3 DNA sequence: TGTGCCAGCAGTTCTTGGGAGGGGATGGGAAAACTGTTTTTT. It yields the protein CASSSWEGMGKLFF.

This chain joins TRBV19 and TRBJ1-5; possible D gene TRBD1, 5 bases. Germline assignment: CDR1 LNHDA and CDR2 SQIVND (reference sequence). The CDR3 is 15 residues long. Trimming pared 7 bases from V and 5 bases from J, leaving 18 bases between. CDR3 loop: CASTGHQGFYQPQHF. The CDR3 nucleotides read TGTGCCAGTACCGGACACCAGGGTTTCTATCAGCCCCAGCATTTT.

The rearrangement uses TRBV7-9 and TRBJ2-7; 7 bases are a match to TRBD2. Per the germline V gene, CDR1 is SEHNR and CDR2 is FQNEAQ (reference sequence). This CDR3 has 16 amino acids. V lost 1 base and J lost 0; bases outside the gene matches: 6. In DNA form, the CDR3 reads TGTGCCAGCAGCTTAGGGGGCGGGGGACTCTCCTACGAGCAGTACTTC. It specifies CASSLGGGGLSYEQYF. Full variable domain (remainder filled in from reference TRBV7-9 and TRBJ2-7): DTGVSQNPRHKITKRGQNVTFRCDPISEHNRLYWYRQTLGQGPEFLTYFQNEAQLEKSRLLSDRFSAERPKGSFSTLEIQRTEQGDSAMYLCASSLGGGGLSYEQYFGPGTRLTVT.

The chain carries TRBV11-2 and TRBJ2-3; no clear D. The CDR3 has 14 amino acids. Germline lookup yields CDR1 SGHAT and CDR2 FQNNGV. The germline V and J ends were trimmed by 2 bases and 3 bases, with 9 bases remaining between them. The CDR3 sequence is CASSLSYGTDTQYF. The DNA of the CDR3 is TGTGCCAGCAGCTTAAGTTACGGGACAGATACGCAGTATTTT.

This rearrangement joins TRBV12-3 or TRBV12-4 to TRBJ2-7; 10 bases align to TRBD1. The CDR3 runs 12 residues. Trimming removed 8 bases from V and 4 bases from J; junction bases left unmatched: 2. CDR3 coding DNA: TGTGCCAGCCGGACAGGGGGGTACGAGCAGTACTTC. Protein product: CASRTGGYEQYF.

This chain joins TRBV28 and TRBJ1-1; D is unclear. In germline, CDR1 is MDHEN, CDR2 SYDVKM. This CDR3 region has 13 residues. The V gene lost 8 bases and the J gene lost 0 bases, with 10 bases spanning the gap. The CDR3 DNA is TGTGCCAGCGCGGACGGAATGAACACTGAAGCTTTCTTT. Encoded protein: CASADGMNTEAFF.

The chain employs TRBV30 and TRBJ2-7; 10 nucleotides align to TRBD2. In germline, CDR1 is GTSNPN, CDR2 SVGIG (reference sequence). Trimming took 0 bases from V and 2 from J; bases not matched to a gene: 10. The CDR3 has 17 amino acids. The CDR3 here is CAWSVPSGGPKTYEQYF. CDR3 bases: TGTGCCTGGAGTGTACCTAGCGGGGGCCCCAAAACCTACGAGCAGTACTTC.

J is TRBJ1-4 and V is TRBV3-1 (or the pseudogene TRBV3-2); D unclear. V was pared by 1 base and J by 6 bases, with 12 bases between. CDR1 LGHDT and CDR2 YNNKEL come from the germline V gene (reference sequence). The CDR3 sequence is 15 residues long. CDR3 DNA sequence: TGTGCCAGCAGCCAAGTGGGCAGTGCAGATGAAAAACTGTTTTTT. Its translation is CASSQVGSADEKLFF.

The chain combines TRBV13 with TRBJ2-7; D remains unclear. The CDR3 is 15 residues long. V lost 5 bases, J lost 4 bases, and 18 bases lay in between. Germline V gene sequence: CDR1 PRHDT, CDR2 FYEKMQ (reference sequence). CDR3 residues: CASSNNLENLYEQYF. CDR3 bases: TGTGCCAGCAGCAACAACCTGGAGAACCTTTACGAGCAGTACTTC. Based on the CDR3 plus reference TRBV13 and TRBJ2-7, the full variable domain is AAGVIQSPRHLIKEKRETATLKCYPIPRHDTVYWYQQGPGQDPQFLISFYEKMQSDKGSIPDRFSAQQFSDYHSELNMSSLELGDSALYFCASSNNLENLYEQYFGPGTRLTVT.

The chain uses TRBV5-3 and TRBJ2-7; D may be TRBD2 (5 bases). TRBV5-3 falls under the ORF class, with uncertain function. This CDR3 is 14 amino acids long. Trimming took off 0 bases at V and 2 bases at J, with 9 bases between the two ends. The CDR3 is CARSLDGLTYEQYF. CDR3 coding DNA: TGTGCCAGAAGCTTGGACGGACTTACCTACGAGCAGTACTTC.

The chain recombines TRBV7-9 with TRBJ2-3; the D gene is possibly TRBD2 (6 bases). Per germline, CDR1 SEHNR and CDR2 FQNEAQ (reference sequence). V lost 1 base and J lost 0, with 8 bases in between. The CDR3 totals 15 residues. The CDR3 loop is CASSLGRGSTDTQYF. DNA of the CDR3: TGTGCCAGCAGCTTAGGTCGGGGGAGCACAGATACGCAGTATTTT.

Comments on this clone: The same CDR3 also results from other DNA sequences found in this sample. Written as DNA, the CDR3 is TGTGCCAGCAGCTTGGGTACTGAAGCTTTCTTT. Residues: CASSLGTEAFF. The chain uses TRBV5-4 and TRBJ1-1; D gene ambiguous. The V gene lost 0 bases and the J gene lost 5 bases, with 2 bases spanning the gap. This CDR3 has 11 amino acids. CDR1 is SGHNT and CDR2 is YYREEE in the germline V gene (reference sequence).

The chain combines TRBV6-2 or TRBV6-3 with TRBJ1-6; maybe TRBD1 (6 bases). CDR1 MNHEY and CDR2 SVGEGT come from the germline V gene. Between the trimmed V and J ends, which lost 2 bases and 8 bases, there was a span of 13 bases. CDR3 length equals 15 residues. CDR3: CASSYPPRGYSPLHF. As DNA, the CDR3 is TGTGCCAGCAGTTACCCCCCCAGGGGTTATTCACCCCTCCACTTT.

The rearrangement joins TRBV5-1 to TRBJ1-5; D call uncertain. The germline V and J ends were trimmed by 0 bases and 6 bases, with 10 bases remaining between them. Germline values: CDR1 SGHRS, CDR2 YFSETQ. There are 14 residues in the CDR3. The CDR3 is CASSLDPDIQPQHF. The CDR3 DNA is TGCGCCAGCAGCTTGGATCCGGATATTCAGCCCCAGCATTTT.

This clone was seen only once. V is TRBV27 and J is TRBJ1-1; D unresolved. With 0 bases removed from V and 7 bases from J, the gap between germline ends came to 9 bases. The CDR3 spans 13 residues. Germline V gene lookup returns CDR1 MNHEY and CDR2 SMNVEV (reference sequence). The CDR3 DNA reads TGTGCCAGCAGTTTATCCCAATCCTTTGAAGCTTTCTTT. It is translated as CASSLSQSFEAFF.

The rearrangement joins TRBV6-6 to TRBJ1-2, with D unclear. CDR1 MNHNY and CDR2 SVGAGI come from the germline V gene (reference sequence). The CDR3 runs 12 residues. Trimming cost V 5 bases and J 4 bases, with 8 bases left between them. CDR3 region: CASSRRTYGYTF. The CDR3, as DNA: TGTGCCAGCAGTCGGCGGACCTATGGCTACACCTTC.

The chain uses TRBV12-3 or TRBV12-4 and TRBJ1-5; D ambiguous. The CDR3 runs 13 residues. Trimming took off 4 bases at V and 0 bases at J, with 4 bases between the two ends. CDR3 sequence reads: CASSSYSNQPQHF. DNA of the CDR3: TGTGCCAGCAGTTCCTATAGCAATCAGCCCCAGCATTTT.

V is TRBV4-1 and J is TRBJ1-1; 11 bases agree with TRBD1. There are 15 residues in the CDR3. The trim removed 4 bases at V and 3 bases at J, leaving 4 bases unmatched. Germline V CDR1 and CDR2: MGHRA, YSYEKL. DNA of the CDR3: TGCGCCAGCAGCCTTCCGGGACAGGGGGACACTGAAGCTTTCTTT. It encodes CASSLPGQGDTEAFF.